This TCR beta chain was found in a study of blood T cells in healthy people across ages. Trimming removed 1 base at V and 6 bases at J, with 13 bases between. The CDR3 consists of 15 residues. CDR1 is SGHVS and CDR2 is FQNEAQ in the germline V gene. The second PCR ran about 6 to 12 cycles with a sample-barcoded 5' primer and J-beta primers. Each CDR3 protein gets one entry after TCRdb re-called the 5' RACE reads with MiXCR. The sample records around 710,000 distinct CDR3 sequences, approximately 39% being singletons. The sequence was obtained from a woman in her sixties in good health. Sequenced: blood. V and J are TRBV7-8 and TRBJ1-5; D is perhaps TRBD1 (6 bases). CDR3 bases: TGTGCCAGCAGCTTAGAGGGGGGGTCGGGTCAGCCCCAGCATTTT. It is translated as CASSLEGGSGQPQHF.